Below, 25 T cell receptor beta chains from the same sample are listed, as sequenced in a study of blood T cell repertoires in COVID-19. Sequencing used immunoSEQ multiplex PCR; TCRdb keeps in-frame clones, though not all of them. The sample holds 250,000 to 400,000 clones, roughly 90% seen once. The sample was PBMCs or T cells enriched from blood (not recorded which). These receptors originate from a man in his fifties or sixties who had recovered from COVID-19.

The rearrangement links TRBV4-3 to TRBJ2-3; TRBD2 aligns across 7 bases. V shed 0 bases and J 5 bases; nucleotides not matched to a gene: 14. The CDR3 length is 18 residues. Per the germline V gene, CDR1 is LGHNA and CDR2 is YSLEER. CDR3 nucleotide sequence: TGCGCCAGCAGCCAAGATTGGGGTAGTCGGCGGGAGTTAGATACGCAGTATTTT. It codes for CASSQDWGSRRELDTQYF.

The J gene is TRBJ1-4, the V gene TRBV27; no reliable D call. The V and J ends lost 2 bases and 3 bases respectively, with 13 bases between them. Germline V gives CDR1 MNHEY, CDR2 SMNVEV (reference sequence). The CDR3 totals 16 residues. CDR3 loop: CASSLLGREANEKLFF. In DNA form, the CDR3 reads TGTGCCAGCAGTTTACTGGGGAGGGAGGCTAATGAAAAACTGTTTTTT. Filled out from reference TRBV27 and TRBJ1-4, the complete variable domain reads EAQVTQNPRYLITVTGKKLTVTCSQNMNHEYMSWYRQDPGLGLRQIYYSMNVEVTDKGDVPEGYKVSRKEKRNFPLILESPSPNQTSLYFCASSLLGREANEKLFFGSGTQLSVL.

The chain links TRBV5-1 to TRBJ2-3, with TRBD1 as a possible D gene (5 bases). V gave up 0 bases and J gave up 0 bases, with 8 bases separating them. The CDR3 is 15 amino acids. The germline V gene has CDR1 SGHRS and CDR2 YFSETQ. The CDR3 region has the DNA TGCGCCAGCAGCTTGGTTGGGGCCAGCACAGATACGCAGTATTTT. Its translation: CASSLVGASTDTQYF.

V gene TRBV28 combines with J gene TRBJ1-3, with 8 bases lining up with TRBD1. The CDR3 runs 18 residues. CDR1 is MDHEN and CDR2 is SYDVKM in the germline V gene. The J segment lost 4 bases and the V segment lost 2 bases, leaving 13 bases of the junction unmatched. The CDR3 protein is CASSLNGWTGMWGNTIYF. The CDR3 DNA sequence: TGTGCCAGCAGTTTAAACGGGTGGACAGGGATGTGGGGAAACACCATATATTTT.

The rearrangement links TRBV7-9 to TRBJ2-1, with D unclear. Germline CDR1 reads SEHNR; CDR2 reads FQNEAQ (reference sequence). Trimming cost V 4 bases and J 5 bases, with 12 bases left between them. CDR3 length: 14 residues. The CDR3 region has the DNA TGTGCCAGCAGCTCACAAAACCGGGACAATGAGCAGTTCTTC. Translation gives CASSSQNRDNEQFF. Looking up the rest from reference TRBV7-9 and TRBJ2-1 gives the full variable domain: DTGVSQNPRHKITKRGQNVTFRCDPISEHNRLYWYRQTLGQGPEFLTYFQNEAQLEKSRLLSDRFSAERPKGSFSTLEIQRTEQGDSAMYLCASSSQNRDNEQFFGPGTRLTVL.

The rearrangement uses TRBV6-5 and TRBJ1-6; D is possibly TRBD1 (6 bases). The V gene's germline CDR1 is MNHEY and CDR2 SVGAGI. V was pared by 3 bases and J by 6 bases, with 15 bases between. The CDR3 is made up of 16 amino acids. DNA of the CDR3: TGTGCCAGCAGTTATACGGGGGGCGCGGGTAATTCACCCCTCCACTTT. Its translation: CASSYTGGAGNSPLHF.

V usage is TRBV2 and J usage is TRBJ2-3, with 8 bases matching TRBD1. The CDR3 extends over 15 amino acids. V lost 2 bases to trimming and J lost 5 bases; unmatched junction nucleotides: 6. Germline V gene sequence: CDR1 SNHLY, CDR2 FYNNEI. CDR3 region: CASSERQGAVDTQYF. As DNA, the CDR3 is TGTGCCAGCAGTGAAAGGCAGGGGGCTGTAGATACGCAGTATTTT.

The rearrangement uses TRBV12-3 or TRBV12-4 and TRBJ2-7; possible D gene TRBD1, 6 bases. The ends were cut back, 6 bases at V and 2 bases at J, with 11 bases in the middle. The CDR3 sequence is 13 residues long. This chain's CDR3 is CASSPDSPYEQYF. The CDR3 DNA reads as TGTGCCAGCAGCCCGGACAGTCCCTACGAGCAGTACTTC.

This chain uses TRBV19 with TRBJ2-7; 9 bases align to TRBD1. Germline V gene lookup returns CDR1 LNHDA and CDR2 SQIVND (reference sequence). V trimming: 5 bases; J trimming: 6 bases; junction bases outside the gene matches: 11. The CDR3 sequence is 15 residues long. The CDR3 is CASSVTGQGTLEQYF. The CDR3, as DNA: TGTGCCAGTAGTGTCACAGGACAGGGGACCCTCGAGCAGTACTTC.

The chain is built from TRBV19 and TRBJ2-1, with TRBD2 matching 10 bases. There are 16 residues in the CDR3. Germline lookup yields CDR1 LNHDA and CDR2 SQIVND (reference sequence). The junction had 4 bases not matched to a gene; V was cut back by 2 bases and J by 3 bases. The CDR3 DNA follows: TGTGCCAGTAGTATACAACTAGCGGGACTCTACAATGAGCAGTTCTTC. It codes for CASSIQLAGLYNEQFF.

The chain has TRBV5-4 and TRBJ2-3; perhaps TRBD2 as D (6 bases). The germline CDR1 and CDR2 sequences are SGHNT and YYREEE (reference sequence). Trimming stripped 1 base from V and 0 bases from J, with 18 bases between. CDR3 length: 18 residues. The CDR3 sequence: CASSLRPSARQSTDTQYF. For the CDR3, the DNA is TGTGCCAGCAGCTTGCGACCTAGCGCGCGCCAAAGCACAGATACGCAGTATTTT.

The table lists this clone with a few counts. The genes are TRBV19 and TRBJ1-3, with a tentative D call TRBD1 (6 bases). Germline CDR1 LNHDA, CDR2 SQIVND (reference sequence). This CDR3 has 16 residues. V was trimmed by 2 bases and J by 1 base, leaving 12 bases between them. This chain's CDR3 is CASSIPGTLSGNTIYF. The DNA for the CDR3 is TGTGCCAGTAGTATACCTGGGACACTTTCTGGAAACACCATATATTTT.

This chain connects TRBV7-9 to TRBJ2-6; D is undetermined. Per germline, CDR1 SEHNR and CDR2 FQNEAQ (reference sequence). Trimming shortened V by 3 bases and J by 5 bases, and 11 bases separated the two germline ends. This CDR3 has 15 residues. CDR3 amino acids: CASSLEGSWANVLTF. The CDR3 region has the DNA TGTGCCAGCAGCTTGGAAGGTAGCTGGGCCAACGTCCTGACTTTC.

The rearrangement links TRBV7-3 to TRBJ2-1, with D possibly matching TRBD1 (7 bases). Germline V gives CDR1 SGHTA, CDR2 FQGTGA. V was pared by 6 bases and J by 2 bases, with 14 bases between. There are 15 residues in the CDR3. This chain's CDR3 is CASRPGGSTYNEQFF. The DNA of the CDR3 is TGTGCCAGCAGACCAGGGGGGTCTACCTACAATGAGCAGTTCTTC.

The chain links TRBV7-8 to TRBJ2-5; 16 nucleotides line up with TRBD2. The CDR3 loop spans 17 amino acids. V shed 5 bases, J shed 5 bases, and the junction held 8 bases outside the gene matches. Looked up from germline, CDR1 is SGHVS and CDR2 is FQNEAQ. The CDR3 sequence: CASSTGLAGGIGETQYF. The CDR3, as DNA: TGTGCCAGCAGCACGGGACTAGCGGGAGGGATCGGCGAGACCCAGTACTTC.

The V call is TRBV27, the J call TRBJ2-1, with D perhaps matching TRBD2 (6 bases). Germline V gene lookup returns CDR1 MNHEY and CDR2 SMNVEV (reference sequence). The CDR3 has 16 residues. Trimming stripped 3 bases from V and 0 bases from J, with 12 bases between. For the CDR3, the DNA is TGTGCCAGCAGTTTTCTGGAGGGCAGCTCCTACAATGAGCAGTTCTTC. As protein: CASSFLEGSSYNEQFF.

This chain uses TRBV23-1 with TRBJ2-2, with 10 positions matching TRBD1. Being an ORF, TRBV23-1 has a function that is uncertain. V was clipped by 7 bases and J by 2 bases; unmatched bases: 4. This CDR3 comprises 15 residues. The CDR3 here is CASIQTGGNTGELFF. In DNA form, the CDR3 reads TGCGCCAGCATACAGACAGGGGGCAACACCGGGGAGCTGTTTTTT.

Only one count was recorded for this clone. V is TRBV30 and J is TRBJ1-3; TRBD1 is a possible D gene (6 bases). The V end was cut by 5 bases, the J end by 8 bases, with 16 bases between. The CDR3 covers 13 residues. CDR1 is GTSNPN and CDR2 is SVGIG in the germline V gene (reference sequence). The CDR3 sequence: CAWGRNRADTIYF. CDR3 sequence (DNA): TGTGCCTGGGGAAGGAACAGGGCGGACACCATATATTTT.

The rearrangement joins TRBV3-1 (or the pseudogene TRBV3-2) to TRBJ2-5; D ambiguous. The CDR3 totals 15 residues. V lost 0 bases and J 8 bases, leaving 16 bases between the germline ends. Germline assignment: CDR1 LGHDT and CDR2 YNNKEL (reference sequence). Here the CDR3 DNA reads TGTGCCAGCAGCCAAGACCGACTGGTACTTGGAACCCAGTACTTC. Translation: CASSQDRLVLGTQYF.

The chain joins TRBV7-6 to TRBJ2-3, with 7 positions matching TRBD1. V was clipped by 3 bases and J by 0 bases; unmatched bases: 3. The CDR3 has 15 amino acids. Germline CDR1 reads SGHVS; CDR2 reads FNYEAQ. CDR3 in DNA: TGTGCCAGCAGCTTTACAGGGGCCAGCACAGATACGCAGTATTTT. It encodes CASSFTGASTDTQYF.

The V and J genes are TRBV6-4 and TRBJ1-6, with 10 bases fitting TRBD1. V lost 8 bases and J lost 5; bases outside the gene matches: 9. The CDR3 loop spans 16 amino acids. Germline loops: CDR1 MRHNA, CDR2 SNTAGT. CDR3 residues: CASYPRTGGDNSPLHF. The CDR3 coding sequence is TGTGCCAGCTATCCCCGGACAGGGGGGGATAATTCACCCCTCCACTTT.

This chain connects TRBV15 to TRBJ2-3; D is unclear. The CDR3 consists of 15 residues. V was pared by 2 bases and J by 0 bases, with 9 bases between. Germline CDR1 and CDR2: LNHNV and YYDKDF (reference sequence). CDR3 loop: CATSRSTYSTDTQYF. The CDR3 coding sequence is TGTGCCACCAGCAGATCGACATACAGCACAGATACGCAGTATTTT.

The chain joins TRBV5-1 to TRBJ2-7; no reliable D call. The CDR3 covers 14 residues. CDR1 and CDR2 from the germline V gene are SGHRS and YFSETQ. The V gene lost 4 bases and the J gene lost 2 bases, with 13 bases spanning the gap. In DNA form, the CDR3 reads TGCGCCAGCAGCAACAATCCGCGGACCTACGAGCAGTACTTC. Its translation: CASSNNPRTYEQYF.

The chain couples TRBV6-5 to TRBJ1-4; D may be TRBD1 (5 bases). The CDR3 consists of 14 residues. V lost 5 bases to trimming and J lost 5 bases, with 12 bases between them. Looked up from germline, CDR1 is MNHEY and CDR2 is SVGAGI. This CDR3 is CASSPGLQNEKLFF. Written as DNA, the CDR3 is TGTGCCAGCAGTCCGGGACTACAAAATGAAAAACTGTTTTTT.

The V gene is TRBV5-1, the J gene TRBJ2-1; 8 bases line up with TRBD2. This CDR3 contains 14 residues. The V segment lost 2 bases and the J segment 4 bases; nucleotides outside the gene matches: 2. The V gene's germline CDR1 is SGHRS and CDR2 YFSETQ. The CDR3 DNA reads as TGCGCCAGCAGCTTTACTAGCGGTTACAATGAGCAGTTCTTC. It yields the protein CASSFTSGYNEQFF. Complete variable domain (other parts from reference TRBV5-1 and TRBJ2-1): KAGVTQTPRYLIKTRGQQVTLSCSPISGHRSVSWYQQTPGQGLQFLFEYFSETQRNKGNFPGRFSGRQFSNSRSEMNVSTLELGDSALYLCASSFTSGYNEQFFGPGTRLTVL.